This T cell receptor (beta chain) was retrieved from a study of blood T cells in healthy people across ages. Using a J-beta primer mix together with a sample-barcoded 5' primer, a second PCR was run for about 6 to 12 cycles. TCRdb redid the calling of the 5' RACE reads with MiXCR, one entry per CDR3 protein. The table shows roughly 1,100,000 distinct CDR3 sequences, with approximately 26% occurring only once. The draw of peripheral blood yielded around 9.6 milliliters from each donor. The same data also went into a second study, on T cells of mothers and their children.

The sample consisted of blood. The receptor was derived from a girl aged 2 to 10 in good health.

CDR3 nucleotide sequence: TGTGCCACCAGCGATGGGCTTGGGCCCCAGCATTTT. Translated: CATSDGLGPQHF. The V gene is TRBV15, the J gene TRBJ1-5; D call uncertain. CDR3 size: 12 residues. V lost 5 bases to trimming and J lost 9 bases, with 11 bases between them. Germline V gene data show CDR1 as LNHNV and CDR2 as YYDKDF (reference sequence). The complete variable domain, with remaining parts taken from reference TRBV15 and TRBJ1-5, reads DAMVIQNPRYQVTQFGKPVTLSCSQTLNHNVMYWYQQKSSQAPKLLFHYYDKDFNNEADTPDNFQSRRPNTSFCFLDIRSPGLGDTAMYLCATSDGLGPQHFGDGTRLSIL.